This is a list of T cell receptor beta chains from one sample in a study of blood T cell repertoires in COVID-19. Some clones are missing from TCRdb's copy, which holds only in-frame ones; the method was immunoSEQ multiplex PCR. The sample lists about 73,000 clones, about 83% occurring once. The sample comprised peripheral blood. The source is a woman aged 55-69 years with acute or convalescent COVID-19. Each CDR3 is given with its conserved first and last residue. A D gene is named only where the DNA matches it firmly. A clone size is listed for some rows: how often the clone was seen (once, few, many), or a class if it is expanded.

J gene | V gene | clone size | D gene | CDR3 DNA | CDR3 protein
TRBJ1-1 | TRBV5-5 | once | TRBD1 | TGTGCCAGCAGCTTTCGACAGGGGGTAGGGACTGAAGCTTTCTTT | CASSFRQGVGTEAFF
TRBJ1-2 | TRBV9 | NA | NA | TGTGCCAGCAGCTTCCAGGAGGGTCATGGCTACACCTTC | CASSFQEGHGYTF
TRBJ2-3 | TRBV7-9 | NA | NA | TGTGCCAGCAGCCCCGGGCGGGGTACAGATACGCAGTATTTT | CASSPGRGTDTQYF
TRBJ2-3 | TRBV6-5 | NA | TRBD2 | TGTGCCAGCAGTTGGCTAGCGGGCACAGATACGCAGTATTTT | CASSWLAGTDTQYF
TRBJ1-6 | TRBV30 | NA | NA | TGTGCCTGGACCCCGAAAACGAGCTCCTATAATTCACCCCTCCACTTT | CAWTPKTSSYNSPLHF
TRBJ2-3 | TRBV11-2 | NA | NA | TGTGCCAGCAGAGCCAGCACAGATACGCAGTATTTT | CASRASTDTQYF
TRBJ1-3 | TRBV7-3 | NA | NA | TGTGCCAGCAGCCCCTCAGGGAACTCTGGAAACACCATATATTTT | CASSPSGNSGNTIYF
TRBJ1-1 | TRBV3-1/TRBV3-2 | few | NA | TGTGCCAGCAGCCAAGGAGACATTGAAGCTTTCTTT | CASSQGDIEAFF
TRBJ1-2 | TRBV19 | NA | NA | TGTGCCAGTAGTCCCGACGGGGGGTTAGACTATGGCTACACCTTC | CASSPDGGLDYGYTF
TRBJ1-2 | TRBV7-3 | NA | NA | TGTGCCAGCAGCGACCTTCAGGGCTATGGCTACACCTTC | CASSDLQGYGYTF
TRBJ1-4 | TRBV19 | NA | TRBD1 | TGTGCCACCCTTCTTCCGGGACAGGGTGAAAAACTGTTTTTT | CATLLPGQGEKLFF
TRBJ1-1 | TRBV6-4 | NA | TRBD1 | TGTGCCAGCAGTTTGGGACAGGGGTCTACTGAAGCTTTCTTT | CASSLGQGSTEAFF
TRBJ1-5 | TRBV19 | NA | NA | TGTGCCAGTAGTAGCGGGTTGGGCAATCAGCCCCAGCATTTT | CASSSGLGNQPQHF
TRBJ1-5 | TRBV25-1 | NA | TRBD1 | TGTGCCAGAAACGGACAGGGGGAACACTTTTGGCCTTATCAGCCCCAGCATTTT | CARNGQGEHFWPYQPQHF
TRBJ1-5 | TRBV19 | once | NA | TGTGCCAGTAAGACACCAGGGCACAATCAGCCCCAGCATTTT | CASKTPGHNQPQHF
TRBJ2-3 | TRBV24-1 | once | NA | TGTGCCACCAGTGAGGGGGGACGGGTTAGCACAGATACGCAGTATTTT | CATSEGGRVSTDTQYF
TRBJ1-2 | TRBV5-1 | NA | TRBD1 | TGCGCCAGCAGTTCCGGGACAGGCACCGAGGGCTACACCTTC | CASSSGTGTEGYTF
TRBJ1-1 | TRBV7-9 | NA | NA | TGTGCCAGCAGGTCCCCAGGGTATAACACTGAAGCTTTCTTT | CASRSPGYNTEAFF
TRBJ2-7 | TRBV11-2 | NA | TRBD1 | TGTGCCAGCAGCTCCACCCAGGGGACAGGGGGGTCCGAGCAGTACTTC | CASSSTQGTGGSEQYF
TRBJ2-7 | TRBV11-2 | NA | TRBD1 | TGTGCCAGCAGCTTAGGACAGGGAGAGTGGGGCTCCTACGAGCAGTACTTC | CASSLGQGEWGSYEQYF
TRBJ2-7 | TRBV5-4 | NA | NA | TGTGCCAGCAGCTCGAGCTCCTACGAGCAGTACTTC | CASSSSSYEQYF
TRBJ2-2 | TRBV19 | NA | TRBD1 | TGTGCCAGTAGTAGGGACAGGGACACCGGGGAGCTGTTTTTT | CASSRDRDTGELFF
TRBJ1-2 | TRBV7-9 | once | NA | TGTGCCAGCTCCGGCTTCCGGGGTGACAGGAACTATGGCTACACCTTC | CASSGFRGDRNYGYTF
TRBJ1-2 | TRBV19 | once | NA | TGTGCCAGTACCCCCGGGGGGAGGGGTGGCTACACCTTC | CASTPGGRGGYTF